This T cell receptor beta chain was recovered during a study of spatial heterogeneity in lung cancer. MiXCR, applied by TCRdb to the 5' RACE reads, yields one record per CDR3 protein. This sample has about 2,100 distinct CDR3 sequences; around 6.9% occur once, and the top ten carry under 14%. This clonotype is medium-sized (0.01 to 0.1%) in the sample. Time point reported: sample taken at primary tumor resection. Tumor, nontumor lung or frozen PBMC supplied whole RNA that was sequenced unsorted. This receptor was obtained from a female donor with early-stage non-small cell lung cancer. Sequences were derived from normal lung tissue next to the tumor, sampled at surgery.

The CDR3 DNA follows: TGTGCCAGCAGTGTGGGACACTATGGCTACACCTTC. This sequence encodes CASSVGHYGYTF. J is TRBJ1-2 and V is TRBV12-3 or TRBV12-4, with D perhaps matching TRBD1 (5 bases). This CDR3 has 12 amino acids. V lost 5 bases and J lost 3, with 7 bases in between.